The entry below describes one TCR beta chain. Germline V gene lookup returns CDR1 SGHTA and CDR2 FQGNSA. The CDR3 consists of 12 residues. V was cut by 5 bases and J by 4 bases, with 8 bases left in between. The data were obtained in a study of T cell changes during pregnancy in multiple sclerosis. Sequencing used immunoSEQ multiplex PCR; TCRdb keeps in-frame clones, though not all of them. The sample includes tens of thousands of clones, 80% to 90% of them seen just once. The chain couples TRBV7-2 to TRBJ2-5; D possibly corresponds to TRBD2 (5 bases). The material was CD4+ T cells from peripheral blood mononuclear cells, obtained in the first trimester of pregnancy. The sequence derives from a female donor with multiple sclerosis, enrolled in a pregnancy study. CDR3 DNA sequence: TGTGCCAGCAGCAGCCGGGGAGAGACCCAGTACTTC. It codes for CASSSRGETQYF.